This T cell receptor beta chain emerged from a study of T cell responses to AZD1222 COVID-19 vaccine. CDR3 length: 16 amino acids. Trimming took 0 bases from V and 2 from J, leaving 10 bases between them. The V gene's germline CDR1 is LNHNV and CDR2 YYDKDF (reference sequence). Generated by immunoSEQ multiplex PCR, the TCRdb table keeps only in-frame clones and is missing some. The data show some 170,000 clones, 88% seen once. The clonotype comes from an adult who received the AZD1222 COVID-19 vaccine. This chain joins TRBV15 and TRBJ1-4, with D hard to call. The sample in question was peripheral blood, obtained 28 days after the second AZD1222 dose. The CDR3 loop reads CATSRDRLTTNEKLFF. CDR3 DNA: TGTGCCACCAGCAGAGACAGATTAACCACTAATGAAAAACTGTTTTTT.